The T cell receptor beta chain described here comes from a study of shared clonotypes between healthy human individuals (dated by TCRdb to 2018 to 2021). A note on the overall study: The cohort comprised two women and a few men aged 18 to 49 years. For each donor, CD4 naive and CD4 memory were each run on three plates, CD8 naive on two plates, and CD8 memory on one plate. Blood TCR repertoires of a handful of healthy adults were deeply sequenced to estimate repertoire size and the extent of clonotype sharing between individuals. To increase sequencing depth and limit assay-specific biases, TCR repertoire library preparation and sequencing were carried out by different laboratories using diverse techniques. Leukapheresis yielded between about 0.9 and 9.5 billion PBMCs per donor.

General findings and caveats noted by the study authors: Clonotypes shared by all four sorted-subset donors showed higher generation probabilities than non-shared clonotypes. Sampling was limited to blood, and TCR repertoires in tissue likely differ from TCR repertoires in blood. Across a handful of donors, about 5.2% of naive CD4, roughly 3.4% of naive CD8, 2.3% of memory CD4, and under 0.45% of memory CD8 clonotypes were shared. Pairwise subsampling indicated that sequencing depth was expected to affect the degree of clonotype sharing among donors. The small number of donors limited the genetic and exposure-history diversity represented. Naive subsets generally had larger estimated clonotype richness than memory subsets. Incomplete sequencing was indicated by rarefaction of sorted-subset datasets, despite the large sequencing depth.

This clone was observed a single time. Its binding antigen is unknown. It has no much larger one-base neighbor in the sample; base qualities were not kept. TCR CDR3 regions were amplified from genomic DNA by multiplex PCR using the deep immunoSEQ assay. Extracted genomic DNA from each cell subset was spread evenly across all wells of several immunoSEQ 96-well plates, with each plate serving as a replicate. Each replicate PCR for sorted subsets received 200 ng genomic DNA, equal to tens of thousands of T cell genomes. The purified libraries were quantified using a Qubit 3.0 fluorometer, sized with a Bioanalyzer 2100, and then quantified again using the KAPA Library Quantification kit. Each immunoSEQ 96-well plate was sequenced on its own single-read 150-cycle Illumina NextSeq 550 flow cell. The original methods were these. Because only junctional sequences without quality scores were contained in the immunoSEQ output, filtering matching that applied to full-length reads could not be performed. Sequences were annotated with PyIR, a Python wrapper for IgBLAST v1.9, and V/J genes and CDR3 were assigned using IMGT germline references. Any read was removed if the V/J assignment was weak (E-value above 1e-6), the CDR3 was missing, or the read contained stop codons, out-of-frame junctions, or ambiguous translated residues. A V3J clonotype was defined by an identical inferred V gene, J gene, and CDR3 amino acid sequence. The percentage overlap between two repertoires was calculated by dividing the number of shared unique clonotypes by the size of the smaller repertoire. Three approaches were used to assess repertoire richness: RTK rarefaction, the Chao1 estimator, and Recon v2.1 estimates of unobserved clonotypes. OLGA was used to compute generation probabilities for all TCRbeta clonotypes that the gDNA method yielded from a handful of donors. TCRdb obtained this table from immuneACCESS and retained in-frame rearrangements with V and J assigned. These tables miss some clones; where compared with another copy, unresolved V genes account for less than half of the shortfall, and the remainder is unexplained. V and J calls and clone size come straight from that table; D and trimming were deduced from the DNA. The sample table contains some 2 million clones; only one count was recorded for roughly 96% of them. The ten largest clonotypes hold under 0.15% of the sample.

A distance of 15 bases separates the germline ends of V and J, which lose 6 bases and 6 bases respectively. In the germline V gene, CDR1 corresponds to SNHLY and CDR2 to FYNNEI. The CDR3, cysteine through phenylalanine, is 13 amino acids long. Of the read, only the CDR3 DNA is kept; its 39 bases are in frame from base 1. The donors were healthy, HIV-negative adults who had no recently reported acute infections or vaccinations. Every donor was a Caucasian adult residing in Nashville, Tennessee, USA. CD4+ T cells were enriched by magnetic negative selection; naive cells were then positively selected on CD45RA, and the negative fraction formed the memory subset. Blood was obtained by leukapheresis, after which PBMCs were separated by Ficoll-Histopaque density gradient centrifugation and cryopreserved in liquid nitrogen vapor phase. Analytical flow cytometry was used to check the purity and quantity of each magnetically sorted T cell population. Genomic DNA was isolated from every sorted fraction and measured by UV absorbance on a Nanodrop 2000c.

The V gene is TRBV2 and the J gene is TRBJ2-7; D gene: possibly TRBD2, on 6 matching bases. This TCR came from a man between 18 and 35 years old in good health. Sequencing input: naive CD4+ T cells sorted from blood. Explained via the paper, the cell subset or site label denotes: CD45RA+ positively selected. The bases read TGTGCCAGCAGGGGGACTGCAAATGGCGAGCAGTACTTC. Its translation is CASRGTANGEQYF.